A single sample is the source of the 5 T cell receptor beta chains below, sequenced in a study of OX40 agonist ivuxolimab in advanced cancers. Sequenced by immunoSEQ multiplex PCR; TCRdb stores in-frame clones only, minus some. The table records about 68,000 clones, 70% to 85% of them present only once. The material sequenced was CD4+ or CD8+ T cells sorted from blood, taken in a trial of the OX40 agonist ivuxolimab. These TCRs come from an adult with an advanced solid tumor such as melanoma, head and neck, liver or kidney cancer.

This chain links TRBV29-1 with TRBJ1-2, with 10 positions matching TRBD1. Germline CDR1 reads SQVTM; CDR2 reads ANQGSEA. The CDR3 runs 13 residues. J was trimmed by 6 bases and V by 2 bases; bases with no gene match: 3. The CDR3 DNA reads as TGCAGCGTTGAATTGGACAGGGGGGATGGCTACACCTTC. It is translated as CSVELDRGDGYTF.

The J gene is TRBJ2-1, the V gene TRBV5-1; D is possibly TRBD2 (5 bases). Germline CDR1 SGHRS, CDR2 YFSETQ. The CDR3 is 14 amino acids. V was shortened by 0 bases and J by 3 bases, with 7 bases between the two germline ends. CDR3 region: CASSLDAGYNEQFF. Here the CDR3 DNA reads TGCGCCAGCAGCTTGGATGCGGGCTACAATGAGCAGTTCTTC.

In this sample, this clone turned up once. The CDR3 coding sequence is TGTGCCAGCAGTCAGGCCCGCTACGAGCAGTACGTC. It codes for CASSQARYEQYV. V usage is TRBV2 and J usage is TRBJ2-7, with D uncertain. The CDR3 covers 12 residues. V was shortened by 5 bases and J by 3 bases, with 8 bases between the two germline ends. From germline, CDR1 is SNHLY and CDR2 FYNNEI.

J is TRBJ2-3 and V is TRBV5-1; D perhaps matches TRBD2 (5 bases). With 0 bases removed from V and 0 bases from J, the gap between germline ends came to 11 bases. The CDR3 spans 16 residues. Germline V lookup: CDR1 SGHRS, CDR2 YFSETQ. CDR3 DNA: TGCGCCAGCAGCTTGGCCGTGGTAGCGAGCACAGATACGCAGTATTTT. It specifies CASSLAVVASTDTQYF.

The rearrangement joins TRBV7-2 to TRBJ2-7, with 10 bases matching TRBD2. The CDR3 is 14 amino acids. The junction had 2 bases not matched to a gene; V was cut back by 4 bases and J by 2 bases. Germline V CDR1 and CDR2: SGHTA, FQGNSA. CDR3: CASSYTSGTYEQYF. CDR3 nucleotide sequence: TGTGCCAGCAGCTATACTAGCGGGACCTACGAGCAGTACTTC.